One and the same sample provided the 8 T cell receptor beta chains below, sequenced in a study of shared clonotypes between healthy human individuals (dated by TCRdb to 2018 to 2021). Library prep was done by the immunoSEQ multiplex PCR assay. What TCRdb holds here is the immuneACCESS table cut down to in-frame rearrangements. Part of the clones is not present; checked against another copy, under half of the missing clones reflect an unresolved V gene, and the others are unexplained. The sample table lists about 380,000 clones, roughly 96% of them with a count of one. The ten largest clones take up about 0.32% of the sample. Sequenced input: memory CD8+ T cells sorted from blood. Explained via the paper, the cell subset or site label denotes: CD45RO+ cells pooled with CCR7-negative TemRA cells. The receptors come from a young man in good health.

The chain has TRBV6-6 and TRBJ1-3; TRBD1 matches at 7 bases. Germline V lookup: CDR1 MNHNY, CDR2 SVGAGI (reference sequence). With 6 bases clipped from V and 6 bases from J, the junction kept 14 bases outside the gene matches. This CDR3 is 16 amino acids long. The CDR3 nucleotides are TGTGCCAGCAGGACCCCGGGGGGGACAGAACAAAACACCATATATTTT. Residues: CASRTPGGTEQNTIYF.

This chain connects TRBV9 to TRBJ2-2; D ambiguous. V lost 0 bases to trimming and J lost 7 bases, with 10 bases between them. There are 14 residues in the CDR3. In germline, CDR1 is SGDLS, CDR2 YYNGEE. CDR3 nucleotides: TGTGCCAGCAGCGTAGCGTTTAATCTCGGGGAGCTGTTTTTT. Its translation: CASSVAFNLGELFF.

The CDR3 spells CASSVEPGLGANEQFF. The CDR3 DNA is TGTGCCAGCAGCGTAGAGCCGGGCTTAGGGGCCAATGAGCAGTTCTTC. V gene TRBV9 combines with J gene TRBJ2-1; perhaps TRBD1 as D (5 bases). CDR3 length equals 16 residues. Germline V gene sequence: CDR1 SGDLS, CDR2 YYNGEE. The V and J ends lost 0 bases and 6 bases respectively, with 16 bases between them.

The rearrangement joins TRBV4-2 to TRBJ2-1, with D hard to call. The CDR3 sequence is 14 residues long. V lost 0 bases to trimming and J lost 4 bases, with 7 bases between them. Germline values: CDR1 LGHNA, CDR2 YNFKEQ. CDR3 amino acids: CASSQDALYNEQFF. CDR3 sequence (DNA): TGTGCCAGCAGCCAAGACGCCCTATACAATGAGCAGTTCTTC.

The chain employs TRBV18 and TRBJ2-6; tentatively, D is TRBD2 (5 bases). The CDR3 extends over 15 amino acids. The germline CDR1 and CDR2 sequences are KGHSH and LQKENI. Trimming took off 3 bases at V and 0 bases at J, with 6 bases between the two ends. CDR3 loop: CASSPAGSGANVLTF. CDR3 in DNA: TGTGCCAGCTCACCGGCGGGCTCTGGGGCCAACGTCCTGACTTTC.

The CDR3 spells CASSKIAGGSLRELFF. In DNA form, the CDR3 reads TGCGCCAGCAGCAAGATAGCGGGAGGATCCCTCCGGGAGCTGTTTTTT. The V call is TRBV5-1, the J call TRBJ2-2; 10 nucleotides line up with TRBD2. This CDR3 is built from 16 residues. V was clipped by 4 bases and J by 9 bases; unmatched bases: 12. Germline assignment: CDR1 SGHRS and CDR2 YFSETQ.

The chain couples TRBV27 to TRBJ2-7; 16 nucleotides align to TRBD2. The CDR3 consists of 17 residues. V lost 5 bases and J lost 3; bases outside the gene matches: 7. The germline V gene has CDR1 MNHEY and CDR2 SMNVEV (reference sequence). The DNA for the CDR3 is TGTGCCAGCAGTCCCGGGACTAGCGGGAGGGAGATCTACGAGCAGTACTTC. This encodes CASSPGTSGREIYEQYF.

The rearrangement uses TRBV13 and TRBJ2-5; 11 positions match TRBD2. V shed 5 bases and J 1 base; nucleotides not matched to a gene: 9. Looked up from germline, CDR1 is PRHDT and CDR2 is FYEKMQ (reference sequence). The CDR3 loop spans 17 amino acids. The CDR3 reads CASSAQPGLAVQETQYF. The CDR3 DNA reads as TGTGCCAGCAGCGCCCAACCGGGACTAGCGGTCCAAGAGACCCAGTACTTC. Filled out from reference TRBV13 and TRBJ2-5, the complete variable domain reads AAGVIQSPRHLIKEKRETATLKCYPIPRHDTVYWYQQGPGQDPQFLISFYEKMQSDKGSIPDRFSAQQFSDYHSELNMSSLELGDSALYFCASSAQPGLAVQETQYFGPGTRLLVL.